This paragraph reports one T cell receptor beta chain. The CDR3 runs 14 residues. Germline V gives CDR1 MDHEN, CDR2 SYDVKM. The germline V and J ends were trimmed by 3 bases and 0 bases, with 6 bases remaining between them. Per the study methods: The assay estimated nucleated cells by amplifying reference gene primers. Repertoires were generated with immunoSEQ multiplex PCR, while TCRdb's copy carries only in-frame clones and drops some. D and trimming were read from the DNA, whereas the V and J calls and clone size are those reported in that table. The repertoire holds a few hundred thousand clones, with 75% to 90% as singletons. This specimen belongs to a study of blood T cell repertoires in COVID-19.

The chain has TRBV28 and TRBJ1-5; D call uncertain. Sequencing used PBMCs or T cells enriched from blood (not recorded which). The TCR comes from a man aged 35-49 years who had recovered from COVID-19. CDR3 protein: CASSLSYSNQPQHF. CDR3 DNA sequence: TGTGCCAGCAGTTTGAGTTATAGCAATCAGCCCCAGCATTTT.